Sequencing of this TCR beta chain was carried out in a study of cytomegalovirus exposure and HLA in healthy donors. Study-wide results and limits: A later analysis linked a missense DCLRE1C variant to TCR beta V- and J-gene trimming.

Comment on this clone: Its target is not known.

With 60 Vbeta and 13 Jbeta primers, the PCR was carried out. Profiled with immunoSEQ multiplex PCR; TCRdb holds only in-frame clones, not every one. This table has around 150,000 clones, approximately 72% appearing once. Sequenced sample: PBMCs. This TCR was sampled from a woman aged 60 to 75 in good health and CMV-seronegative.

CDR3 nucleotides: TGCGCCAGCACAGGGGTGTCCTACAATGAGCAGTTCTTC. Its translation is CASTGVSYNEQFF. The chain has TRBV23-1 and TRBJ2-1; D may be TRBD1 (6 bases). TRBV23-1 is recorded as an ORF, its role being uncertain. Trimming stripped 7 bases from V and 1 base from J, with 8 bases between. This CDR3 is built from 13 residues.